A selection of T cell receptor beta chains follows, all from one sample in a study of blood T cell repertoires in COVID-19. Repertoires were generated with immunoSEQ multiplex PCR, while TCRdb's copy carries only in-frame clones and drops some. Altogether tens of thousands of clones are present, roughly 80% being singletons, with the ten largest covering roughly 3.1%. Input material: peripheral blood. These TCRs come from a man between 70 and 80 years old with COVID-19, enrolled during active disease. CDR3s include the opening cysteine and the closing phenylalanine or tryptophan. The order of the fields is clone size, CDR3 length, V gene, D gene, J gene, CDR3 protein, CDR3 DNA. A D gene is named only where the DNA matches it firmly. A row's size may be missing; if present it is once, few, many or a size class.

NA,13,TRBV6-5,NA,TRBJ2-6,CASTFSGANVLTF,TGTGCCAGCACCTTCTCTGGGGCCAACGTCCTGACTTTC
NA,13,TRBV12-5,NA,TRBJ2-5,CASARDNQETQYF,TGTGCTAGCGCCCGAGATAACCAAGAGACCCAGTACTTC
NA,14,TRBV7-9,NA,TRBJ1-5,CASSNPGAGQPQHF,TGTGCCAGCAGCAACCCAGGGGCAGGACAGCCCCAGCATTTT
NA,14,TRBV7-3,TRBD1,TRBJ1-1,CASSFTGGSTEAFF,TGTGCCAGCAGCTTCACAGGGGGAAGCACTGAAGCTTTCTTT
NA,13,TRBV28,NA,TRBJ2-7,CASNVVTSYEQYF,TGTGCCAGCAATGTCGTGACTAGCTACGAGCAGTACTTC
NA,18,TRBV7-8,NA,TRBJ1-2,CASSVASGSYLAGYGYTF,TGTGCCAGCAGCGTTGCGTCGGGTTCTTATCTCGCCGGCTATGGCTACACCTTC
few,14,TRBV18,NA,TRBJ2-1,CASSPGLADNEQFF,TGTGCCAGCTCACCCGGACTTGCTGACAATGAGCAGTTCTTC
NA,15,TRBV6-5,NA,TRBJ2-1,CASSRGTYTYNEQFF,TGTGCCAGCAGCCGCGGGACTTATACCTACAATGAGCAGTTCTTC
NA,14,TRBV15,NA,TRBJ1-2,CATSRNSQFYGYTF,TGTGCCACCAGCAGAAACAGCCAGTTCTATGGCTACACCTTC
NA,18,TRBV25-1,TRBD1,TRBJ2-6,CASSEFGQGYSGANVLTF,TGTGCCAGCAGTGAATTTGGACAGGGTTACTCTGGGGCCAACGTCCTGACTTTC
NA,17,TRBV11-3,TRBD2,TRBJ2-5,CASSLSGTSGGQETQYF,TGTGCCAGCAGCTTATCGGGGACTAGCGGGGGCCAAGAGACCCAGTACTTC
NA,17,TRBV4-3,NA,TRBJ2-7,CASSQDLGHSFPAEQYF,TGCGCCAGCAGCCAAGATTTAGGACATTCCTTTCCGGCCGAGCAGTACTTC
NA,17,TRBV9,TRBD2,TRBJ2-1,CASSREWGSGTYNEQFF,TGTGCCAGCAGCCGGGAATGGGGGAGCGGGACCTACAATGAGCAGTTCTTC
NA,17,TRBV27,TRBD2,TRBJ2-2,CASSLILGRERTGELFF,TGTGCCAGCAGTTTAATCTTGGGGCGGGAGAGAACCGGGGAGCTGTTTTTT
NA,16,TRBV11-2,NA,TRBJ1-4,CASSHLRGRTNEKLFF,TGTGCCAGCAGCCACCTCCGTGGGAGAACTAATGAAAAACTGTTTTTT
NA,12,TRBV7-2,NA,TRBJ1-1,CASGRGNTEAFF,TGTGCCAGCGGGAGAGGGAACACTGAAGCTTTCTTT
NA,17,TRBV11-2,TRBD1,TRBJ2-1,CASSLRTGRTSYNEQFF,TGTGCCAGCAGCTTACGGACAGGGAGGACGTCCTACAATGAGCAGTTCTTC
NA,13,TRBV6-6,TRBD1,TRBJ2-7,CASRPGQAYEQYF,TGTGCCAGCAGGCCGGGACAGGCCTACGAGCAGTACTTC
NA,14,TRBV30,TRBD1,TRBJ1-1,CAWSARQGGTEAFF,TGTGCCTGGAGTGCTCGACAGGGGGGCACTGAAGCTTTCTTT
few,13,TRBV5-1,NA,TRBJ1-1,CASSLDTNTEAFF,TGCGCCAGCAGCTTGGACACGAACACTGAAGCTTTCTTT
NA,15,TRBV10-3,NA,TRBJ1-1,CAISAVGGEGTEAFF,TGTGCCATCAGTGCGGTGGGGGGAGAAGGCACTGAAGCTTTCTTT
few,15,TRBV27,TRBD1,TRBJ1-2,CASSINRGLGWGYTF,TGTGCCAGCAGCATAAACAGGGGGCTCGGTTGGGGCTACACCTTC
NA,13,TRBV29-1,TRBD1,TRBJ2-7,CSVGQGFFYEQYF,TGCAGCGTTGGACAGGGGTTTTTTTACGAGCAGTACTTC
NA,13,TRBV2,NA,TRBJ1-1,CASRGDYNTEAFF,TGTGCCAGCAGGGGAGACTATAACACTGAAGCTTTCTTT
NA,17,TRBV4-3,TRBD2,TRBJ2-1,CASSQTILAGVRNEQFF,TGCGCCAGCAGCCAAACCATACTAGCGGGAGTACGGAATGAGCAGTTCTTC
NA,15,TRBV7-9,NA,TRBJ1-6,CASRADAGNNSPLHF,TGTGCCAGCAGGGCCGACGCGGGGAATAATTCACCCCTCCACTTT
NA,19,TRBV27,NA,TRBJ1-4,CASSGRVRGSGATNEKLFF,TGTGCCAGCAGTGGGAGGGTCAGGGGATCAGGGGCAACTAATGAAAAACTGTTTTTT
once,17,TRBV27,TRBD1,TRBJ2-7,CASSLLVPMTGVDEQYF,TGTGCCAGCAGTTTATTAGTTCCAATGACAGGGGTGGACGAGCAGTACTTC
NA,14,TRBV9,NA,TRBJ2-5,CASSVTAGQETQYF,TGTGCCAGCAGCGTAACAGCGGGCCAAGAGACCCAGTACTTC
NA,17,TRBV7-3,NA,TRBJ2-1,CASSPQPGHTGYNEQFF,TGTGCCAGCAGCCCCCAGCCCGGGCATACGGGGTATAATGAGCAGTTCTTC
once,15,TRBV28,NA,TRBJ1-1,CASSLGALQNTEAFF,TGTGCCAGCAGTTTAGGAGCACTACAGAACACTGAAGCTTTCTTT
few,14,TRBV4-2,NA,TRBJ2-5,CASSQSGFGETQYF,TGTGCCAGCAGCCAATCGGGTTTTGGTGAGACCCAGTACTTC
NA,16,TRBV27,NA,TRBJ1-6,CASSQRGGDSNSPLHF,TGTGCCAGCAGTCAAAGGGGCGGGGACTCTAATTCACCCCTCCACTTT
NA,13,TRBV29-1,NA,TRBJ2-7,CSVVQGQTYEQYF,TGCAGCGTTGTGCAGGGCCAAACCTACGAGCAGTACTTC
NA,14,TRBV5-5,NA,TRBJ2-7,CASNREQGSYEQYF,TGTGCCAGCAATCGGGAACAGGGCTCCTACGAGCAGTACTTC
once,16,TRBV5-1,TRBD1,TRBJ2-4,CASSTGTGGGVDIQYF,TGCGCCAGCAGCACCGGGACAGGGGGCGGTGTGGACATTCAGTACTTC
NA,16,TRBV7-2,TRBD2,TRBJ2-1,CASSRTSGRPYNEQFF,TGTGCCAGCAGCCGTACTAGCGGGAGGCCTTACAATGAGCAGTTCTTC
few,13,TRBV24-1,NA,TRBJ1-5,CATSEQANQPQHF,TGTGCCACCAGTGAGCAGGCTAATCAGCCCCAGCATTTT
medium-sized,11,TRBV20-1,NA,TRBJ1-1,CSAPSVTEAFF,TGCAGTGCCCCCTCGGTCACTGAAGCTTTCTTT
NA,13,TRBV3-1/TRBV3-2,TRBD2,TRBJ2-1,CASSLLAGGEQFF,TGTGCCAGCAGCCTACTAGCGGGAGGCGAGCAGTTCTTC
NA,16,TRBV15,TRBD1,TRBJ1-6,CATSRGGTAYNSPLHF,TGTGCCACCAGCAGAGGTGGGACAGCTTATAATTCACCCCTCCACTTT
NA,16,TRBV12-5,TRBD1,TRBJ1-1,CASGLVRGAMNTEAFF,TGTGCTAGTGGTTTGGTCAGGGGGGCTATGAACACTGAAGCTTTCTTT
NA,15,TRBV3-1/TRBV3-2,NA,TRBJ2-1,CASSPTGTRDNEQFF,TGTGCCAGCAGCCCCACCGGGACAAGGGACAATGAGCAGTTCTTC
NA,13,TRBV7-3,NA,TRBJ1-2,CASSDGTGYGYTF,TGTGCCAGCAGCGATGGAACAGGCTATGGCTACACCTTC
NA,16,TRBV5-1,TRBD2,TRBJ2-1,CASSPGGTSGRIEQFF,TGCGCCAGCAGCCCCGGGGGGACTAGCGGGAGGATTGAGCAGTTCTTC
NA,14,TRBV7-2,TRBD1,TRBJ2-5,CASSPDRAQETQYF,TGTGCCAGCAGCCCCGACAGGGCACAAGAGACCCAGTACTTC
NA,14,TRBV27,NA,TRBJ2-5,CASSFDRLEGTQYF,TGTGCCAGCAGTTTTGATCGGCTAGAGGGGACCCAGTACTTC
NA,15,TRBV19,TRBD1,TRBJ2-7,CASRITGQGSYEQYF,TGTGCCAGTAGAATAACGGGACAGGGTTCCTACGAGCAGTACTTC
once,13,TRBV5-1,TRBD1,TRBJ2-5,CASSMGQGETQYF,TGCGCCAGCAGCATGGGACAGGGAGAGACCCAGTACTTC
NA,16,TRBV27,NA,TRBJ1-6,CASSLKGQIINSPLHF,TGTGCCAGCAGTTTAAAAGGACAGATTATTAATTCACCCCTCCACTTT
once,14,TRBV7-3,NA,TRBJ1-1,CASSLDGLNTEAFF,TGTGCCAGCAGCTTAGACGGGTTAAACACTGAAGCTTTCTTT
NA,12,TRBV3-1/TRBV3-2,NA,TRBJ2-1,CASSHRESEQFF,TGTGCCAGCAGCCACCGGGAGTCTGAGCAGTTCTTC
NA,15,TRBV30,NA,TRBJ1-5,CAWSVPQGYNQPQHF,TGTGCCTGGAGTGTGCCGCAGGGCTACAATCAGCCCCAGCATTTT
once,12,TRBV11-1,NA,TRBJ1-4,CASSQSGEKLFF,TGTGCCAGCAGCCAAAGTGGCGAAAAACTGTTTTTT
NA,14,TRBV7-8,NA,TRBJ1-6,CASSLQTYNSPLHF,TGTGCCAGCAGCTTACAGACATATAATTCACCCCTCCACTTT